This is a list of T cell receptor beta chains from one sample in a study of blood T cell repertoires in COVID-19. TCRdb keeps only in-frame clones here, not all; method: immunoSEQ multiplex PCR. The profile shows around 68,000 clones, over 75% of them singletons. Sequenced material: peripheral blood. The receptors come from a human donor in a cohort sampled during active COVID-19. The conserved cysteine and the conserved F or W are not part of the CDR3 here.

V,J,CDR3
TRBV19,TRBJ1-5,ASSIPASVGARQPQH
TRBV5-1,TRBJ2-7,ASSAGGTGSYEQY
TRBV5-1,TRBJ1-6,ASSLQGKGSPLH
TRBV28,TRBJ2-1,AGSPGLAGGPGNEQF
TRBV27,TRBJ2-7,ASSFGTGSYEQY
TRBV23-1,TRBJ2-7,ASSHCYEQY
TRBV12-3/TRBV12-4,TRBJ2-7,ASGRGEQY
TRBV28,TRBJ1-1,ASSTSRGTGAF
TRBV6-5,TRBJ1-2,ASSYSGQGGYGYT
TRBV5-1,TRBJ2-7,ASSLGDRGTNYEQY
TRBV28,TRBJ1-5,ASRPRLGGSPNQPQH
TRBV4-2,TRBJ2-7,ASSQVIGLADYEQY
TRBV9,TRBJ2-5,ASSAQPRGQETQY
TRBV6-4,TRBJ2-2,ASSEQLNTGELF
TRBV7-2,TRBJ1-1,ASSLEGQGYTEAF
TRBV19,TRBJ2-1,ASSLRGQGRDEQF
TRBV5-1,TRBJ2-5,ASSAEGPPRETQY
TRBV3-1/TRBV3-2,TRBJ2-2,ASSPDIGTGELF
TRBV3-1/TRBV3-2,TRBJ2-5,ASSFGRGIGTQY
TRBV4-1,TRBJ2-2,ASSQGGSSGGGTGELF
TRBV3-1/TRBV3-2,TRBJ1-1,ASSQVLDSREAF
TRBV9,TRBJ1-1,ASSVVGQGARRNTEAF
TRBV6-2/TRBV6-3,TRBJ1-5,ASSYSGAAQQPQH
TRBV6-2/TRBV6-3,TRBJ2-5,ASSYFSGASQTQY
TRBV7-2,TRBJ1-5,ASSLHFDQPQH
TRBV10-3,TRBJ1-3,AISESLQGNTIY
TRBV9,TRBJ2-2,ASSVLDTGELF
TRBV5-6,TRBJ1-6,ASSFGQISFSPLH
TRBV30,TRBJ1-2,AWRDRGGLGYT
TRBV9,TRBJ1-1,ASSVAMTGENTETF
TRBV10-1,TRBJ2-2,ASSQDRGTGELF
TRBV7-2,TRBJ1-6,ASSLRTGLREPLH
TRBV19,TRBJ2-1,ASSIGRANVEQF
TRBV5-1,TRBJ1-1,ASSPSGGQEAF
TRBV7-9,TRBJ2-1,ASSSRGASEQF
TRBV5-1,TRBJ2-7,ASSLGTGIVSYEQY
TRBV6-4,TRBJ2-7,ASSERLAGRYEQY
TRBV6-6,TRBJ1-1,ASSRFPEAF
TRBV27,TRBJ2-2,ASSSWDRPTGELF
TRBV18,TRBJ1-1,ASSPKSVNTEAF
TRBV5-8,TRBJ2-5,ASSTRTVGFKETQY
TRBV3-1/TRBV3-2,TRBJ2-1,ASSPVNANEQF
TRBV19,TRBJ2-2,ASSIDGTSGGAPGELF
TRBV2,TRBJ1-4,ASSQWGDVMLF
TRBV6-5,TRBJ2-7,ASSSGLAASHEQY
TRBV27,TRBJ1-1,ASSPPTTGKAF
TRBV7-9,TRBJ2-1,ASTDTIEQF
TRBV6-5,TRBJ1-1,ASIRGRDTEAF
TRBV11-2,TRBJ2-7,ASSSFGDEQY
TRBV5-1,TRBJ1-5,ASSLGAGNTNQPQH
TRBV7-9,TRBJ1-2,ASSIYEGGYT
TRBV18,TRBJ1-2,ASSPDRETYGYT
TRBV30,TRBJ1-5,AWNRDRGNQPQH
TRBV6-5,TRBJ2-3,ASTERGASGHTQY
TRBV6-5,TRBJ2-7,ASSPAPTYEQY
TRBV4-3,TRBJ2-2,ASSLGQGLSGELF
TRBV7-2,TRBJ1-4,ASARGTNEKLF
TRBV10-3,TRBJ2-5,AISEMRETQY
TRBV12-5,TRBJ1-2,ASGHRQEVDYGYT
TRBV12-3/TRBV12-4,TRBJ1-2,ASSFGRGGYT